This is a list of T cell receptor beta chains from one sample in a study of a mutant IDH1 vaccine in newly diagnosed glioma. The data were produced by immunoSEQ multiplex PCR, yet TCRdb's version contains in-frame clones alone and is incomplete. The data show about 59,000 clones, 91% seen once. The starting material was PBMCs, obtained from a glioma patient treated with radiotherapy, temozolomide or both. These receptors came from a man aged 50 to 60 with glioma. CDR3s include the opening cysteine and the closing phenylalanine or tryptophan. The order of the fields is J gene, V gene, CDR3 protein.

TRBJ2-6	TRBV2	CASSDRSVGANVLTF
TRBJ2-3	TRBV6-5	CASSYSPDTQYF
TRBJ1-4	TRBV28	CASRPGAQNEKLFF
TRBJ1-2	TRBV9	CASSADRAGGYTF
TRBJ1-1	TRBV28	CASSSRTGWFF
TRBJ1-1	TRBV18	CASSPRQGGNTEAFF
TRBJ2-7	TRBV5-4	CASSLNSYEQYF
TRBJ2-2	TRBV5-1	CASSRGADPTGELFF
TRBJ1-2	TRBV30	CAWSSLDALTF
TRBJ2-5	TRBV19	CASSTSGTGGAETQYF
TRBJ2-3	TRBV18	CASSTEQGDTQYF
TRBJ1-1	TRBV28	CASSSQSMTGSTEAFF
TRBJ1-5	TRBV18	CASSPGLGVSQPQHF
TRBJ2-7	TRBV11-3	CASSSSPYEQYF
TRBJ1-1	TRBV5-1	CASSSNIRAMNTEAFF
TRBJ2-2	TRBV6-1	CASQGRDTGELFF
TRBJ2-5	TRBV2	CASGGQGRSETQYF
TRBJ1-6	TRBV2	CASRGQGGNSPLHF
TRBJ1-1	TRBV23-1	CASSRPTGVEAFF
TRBJ2-1	TRBV15	CATSRHYSSYNEQFF
TRBJ1-3	TRBV2	CASSMGQGFGNTIYF
TRBJ1-1	TRBV7-9	CASSLWTGTNTEAFF